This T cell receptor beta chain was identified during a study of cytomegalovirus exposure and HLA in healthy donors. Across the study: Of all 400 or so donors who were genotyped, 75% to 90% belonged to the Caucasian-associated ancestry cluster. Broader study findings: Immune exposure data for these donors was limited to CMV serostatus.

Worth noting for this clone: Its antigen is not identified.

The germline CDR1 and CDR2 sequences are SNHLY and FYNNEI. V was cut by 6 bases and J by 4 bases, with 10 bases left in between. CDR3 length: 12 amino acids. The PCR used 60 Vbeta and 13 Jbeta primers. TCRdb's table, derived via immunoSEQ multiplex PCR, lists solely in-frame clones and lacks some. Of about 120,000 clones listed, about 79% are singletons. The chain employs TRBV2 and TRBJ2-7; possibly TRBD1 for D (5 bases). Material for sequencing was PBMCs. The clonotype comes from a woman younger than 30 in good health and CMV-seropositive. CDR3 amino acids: CASRLQGYEQYF. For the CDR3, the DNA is TGTGCCAGCAGGCTTCAGGGATACGAGCAGTACTTC.